These 26 T cell receptor gamma chains were all obtained from the same sample, sequenced in a study of Vδ1+ human thymocytes. Study outcomes and limitations: In the thymus, TRG and TRD repertoires looked highly polyclonal with Gaussian CDR3 lengths.

Their antigens are not known. Extracted RNA was reverse transcribed into cDNA. Pooled V-gene forward primers with one constant-region reverse primer generated the CDR3 amplicons by multiplex PCR. TCRdb re-called the multiplex PCR reads with CATT. The sample has tens of thousands of gamma-chain clones, 20% to 25% seen once. The sample comprised Vdelta1+ gamma-delta thymocytes from the thymus. Specified subset: FACS-sorted CD3+ TCRalphabeta- TCRVdelta1+ TCRVdelta2- thymocytes. All receptors come from a girl under three years old who had congenital heart surgery.

This clone has only a few counts. This sample includes further DNA sequences coding for the same CDR3. The V call is TRGV3, the J call TRGJ1 or TRGJ2. The germline CDR1 and CDR2 sequences are VTNTFY and YDVSTARD (reference sequence). The V gene end was trimmed by 0 bases and the J gene end by 10 bases; junction bases not matched to a gene: 6. The CDR3 runs 12 residues. As DNA, the CDR3 is TGTGCCACCTGGGACAGGCCGGGCAAGAAACTCTTT. Translated, it gives CATWDRPGKKLF.

The chain carries TRGV2 and TRGJP2. Losses at the gene ends were 1 base for V and 5 bases for J; bases not matched to a gene: 7. The CDR3 length is 15 residues. Germline V gives CDR1 EGSNGY, CDR2 YDSYNSKV. CDR3 sequence: CATWDGNGSDWIKTF. The CDR3 bases are TGTGCCACCTGGGACGGTAATGGGAGTGATTGGATCAAGACGTTT.

The rearrangement links TRGV8 to TRGJ1 or TRGJ2. The CDR3 covers 12 residues. Germline V gene sequence: CDR1 VENAVY, CDR2 YDSYNSRV. Trimming removed 5 bases from V and 7 bases from J; junction bases left unmatched: 8. The DNA of the CDR3 is TGTGCCACCTGGGTTACCGGGTATAAGAAACTCTTT. It translates to CATWVTGYKKLF.

Comment on this clone: At one boundary the junction diverges from the germline segment, which might be a read error. V is TRGV4 and J is TRGJ1 or TRGJ2. The CDR3 has 12 amino acids. Germline lookup yields CDR1 EGSTGY and CDR2 YDSYTSSV. In nucleotides, the CDR3 is TGTGCCGCCTGGGATGACTATTATAAGAAACTCTTT. Its translation: CAAWDDYYKKLF.

This clone turned up a few times. The identical CDR3 is also encoded by other nucleotide sequences in the sample. The chain combines TRGV9 with TRGJ1 or TRGJ2. The CDR3 is 12 residues long. Germline trimming cut 0 bases from V and 9 bases from J; bases unmatched to any gene: 5. CDR1 is GITISATS and CDR2 is ISYDGTV in the germline V gene (reference sequence). For the CDR3, the DNA is TGTGCCTTGTGGGAGGTGGTCGGTAAGAAACTCTTT. Translated, it gives CALWEVVGKKLF.

The rearrangement uses TRGV8 and TRGJP2. V was clipped by 4 bases and J by 0 bases; unmatched bases: 5. The CDR3 totals 15 residues. CDR1 is VENAVY and CDR2 is YDSYNSRV in the germline V gene. The CDR3 region has the DNA TGTGCCACCTGGGAGGAACATAGTAGTGATTGGATCAAGACGTTT. Translating it yields CATWEEHSSDWIKTF.

The chain is built from TRGV4 and TRGJ1 or TRGJ2. The CDR3 is made up of 13 amino acids. V trimming: 4 bases; J trimming: 4 bases; junction bases outside the gene matches: 7. Germline V gives CDR1 EGSTGY, CDR2 YDSYTSSV. CDR3 amino acids: CATWEGGYYKKLF. The CDR3 DNA reads TGTGCCACCTGGGAGGGGGGCTATTATAAGAAACTCTTT.

The chain has TRGV9 and TRGJ1 or TRGJ2. CDR3 size: 14 residues. Germline-derived CDR1 and CDR2 are GITISATS and ISYDGTV (reference sequence). V dropped 6 bases and J dropped 6; count of bases not matched to a gene: 14. Written as DNA, the CDR3 is TGTGCCTTGTGGATTATTCTAGGGGGTTATAAGAAACTCTTT. Translation: CALWIILGGYKKLF.

This clone was counted between two and nine times. The rearrangement uses TRGV4 and TRGJ1 or TRGJ2. V lost 4 bases, J lost 6 bases, and 6 bases stayed unmatched. Germline V gene data show CDR1 as EGSTGY and CDR2 as YDSYTSSV. This CDR3 spans 12 amino acids. CDR3 DNA sequence: TGTGCCACCTGGGAGTCATTTTATAAGAAACTCTTT. Residues: CATWESFYKKLF.

This chain connects TRGV3 to TRGJ1 or TRGJ2. This CDR3 has 14 residues. CDR1 is VTNTFY, CDR2 YDVSTARD, per germline (reference sequence). V dropped 0 bases and J dropped 6; count of bases not matched to a gene: 8. DNA for the CDR3: TGTGCCACCTGGGACAGGCTGATTCGTTATAAGAAACTCTTT. This translates into CATWDRLIRYKKLF.

A word on this clone: One end of the junction fails to match germline, which may point to a read error. Other DNA sequences in this sample translate to the same CDR3. The chain is built from TRGV8 and TRGJ1 or TRGJ2. CDR3 length: 11 residues. CDR1 is VENAVY and CDR2 is YDSYNSRV in the germline V gene. CDR3 sequence reads: CATWDARKKLF. CDR3 DNA: TGTGCCACTTGGGATGCGCGGAAGAAACTCTTT.

V gene TRGV4 combines with J gene TRGJ1 or TRGJ2. The V gene end was trimmed by 3 bases and the J gene end by 15 bases; junction bases not matched to a gene: 5. Germline assignment: CDR1 EGSTGY and CDR2 YDSYTSSV. The CDR3 covers 9 residues. Written as DNA, the CDR3 is TGTGCCACCTGGGATCAGGGACTCTTT. Amino acid sequence: CATWDQGLF.

With regard to this clone: The same CDR3 arises from other DNA sequences in this sample as well. The chain combines TRGV4 with TRGJ1 or TRGJ2. The germline gives CDR1 EGSTGY, CDR2 YDSYTSSV. V shed 1 base, J shed 7 bases, and the junction held 7 bases outside the gene matches. The CDR3 is 13 amino acids. The CDR3 sequence is CATWDGLGYKKLF. CDR3 DNA sequence: TGTGCCACCTGGGATGGCCTTGGGTATAAGAAACTCTTT.

This clone was picked up a small number of times. The J gene is TRGJ1 or TRGJ2, the V gene TRGV9. V lost 0 bases, J lost 3 bases, and 8 bases stayed unmatched. Germline values: CDR1 GITISATS, CDR2 ISYDGTV (reference sequence). This CDR3 is 15 amino acids long. In DNA form, the CDR3 reads TGTGCCTTGTGGGAGGTGCGGAGTTCTTATTATAAGAAACTCTTT. It encodes CALWEVRSSYYKKLF.

In this sample, this clone turned up a few times. In the same sample, other DNA sequences code for this CDR3. The chain carries TRGV3 and TRGJ1 or TRGJ2. This CDR3 is built from 13 residues. After removal of 0 bases from V and 7 bases from J, the junction contained 6 bases not matched to a gene. The germline V gene encodes CDR1 VTNTFY and CDR2 YDVSTARD (reference sequence). This CDR3 reads CATWDRLRYKKLF. CDR3 DNA sequence: TGTGCCACCTGGGACAGGCTACGGTATAAGAAACTCTTT.

As to this clone: It may be a read error: a sequence one base away is much more abundant. This sample also contains other DNA sequences that code for the same CDR3. This sequence joins TRGV2 and TRGJP2. Germline V gives CDR1 EGSNGY, CDR2 YDSYNSKV. The J segment lost 6 bases and the V segment lost 1 base, leaving 5 bases of the junction unmatched. The CDR3 runs to 14 residues. The CDR3 sequence: CATWDGRGDWIKTF. The CDR3, as DNA: TGTGCCACCTGGGACGGCCGGGGTGATTGGATCAAGACGTTT.

This clone showed up just a few times. The rearrangement links TRGV9 to TRGJ1 or TRGJ2. Losses at the gene ends were 4 bases for V and 7 bases for J; bases not matched to a gene: 7. The CDR3 contains 12 residues. From germline, CDR1 is GITISATS and CDR2 ISYDGTV (reference sequence). Written as DNA, the CDR3 is TGTGCCTTGTGGGATGCCAGCTATAAGAAACTCTTT. Its translation is CALWDASYKKLF.

The chain carries TRGV8 and TRGJ1 or TRGJ2. Germline assignment: CDR1 VENAVY and CDR2 YDSYNSRV. CDR3 size: 14 residues. The J segment lost 0 bases and the V segment lost 4 bases, leaving 6 bases of the junction unmatched. The CDR3: CATWEPTNYYKKLF. In nucleotides, the CDR3 is TGTGCCACCTGGGAGCCTACGAATTATTATAAGAAACTCTTT.

As concerns this clone: A read error may explain this, as a much larger clone is one base away. The chain joins TRGV9 to TRGJ1 or TRGJ2. The V segment lost 2 bases and the J segment 9 bases; nucleotides outside the gene matches: 4. Germline values: CDR1 GITISATS, CDR2 ISYDGTV (reference sequence). There are 11 residues in the CDR3. DNA for the CDR3: TGTGCCTTGTGGGAGGATTGTAAGAAACTCTTT. Its protein is CALWEDCKKLF.

This clone has a handful of counts. Other DNA sequences from this sample encode an identical CDR3 as well. This rearrangement joins TRGV2 to TRGJ1 or TRGJ2. Unmatched junction bases numbered 6, after V lost 0 bases and J lost 7 bases. The germline V gene has CDR1 EGSNGY and CDR2 YDSYNSKV. The CDR3 is 13 amino acids. The DNA of the CDR3 is TGTGCCACCTGGGACGGGCCATGGTATAAGAAACTCTTT. Amino acids: CATWDGPWYKKLF.

This clone was detected a few times. This rearrangement joins TRGV8 to TRGJ1 or TRGJ2. The V gene's germline CDR1 is VENAVY and CDR2 YDSYNSRV. CDR3 length: 12 amino acids. Trimming took 1 base from V and 12 from J; bases not matched to a gene: 9. CDR3 bases: TGTGCCACCTGGGATAGAATCGGATGGAAACTCTTT. This gives the protein CATWDRIGWKLF.

V is TRGV4 and J is TRGJ1 or TRGJ2. The length of the CDR3 is 15 residues. V lost 0 bases to trimming and J lost 8 bases; unmatched junction nucleotides: 13. The germline gives CDR1 EGSTGY, CDR2 YDSYTSSV. In DNA, the CDR3 is TGTGCCACCTGGGATGGGCGGGGTAAGGCTCATAAGAAACTCTTT. It yields the protein CATWDGRGKAHKKLF.

The rearrangement joins TRGV2 to TRGJ1 or TRGJ2. The length of the CDR3 is 15 residues. With V trimmed by 0 bases and J by 4 bases, 9 bases remained unmatched. CDR1 and CDR2 (germline): EGSNGY, YDSYNSKV. CDR3 DNA sequence: TGTGCCACCTGGGACGGGCGCGGCACCTATTATAAGAAACTCTTT. Translated: CATWDGRGTYYKKLF.

The chain carries TRGV3 and TRGJ1 or TRGJ2. The CDR3 extends over 14 amino acids. After removal of 1 base from V and 10 bases from J, the junction contained 13 bases not matched to a gene. Germline V gene lookup returns CDR1 VTNTFY and CDR2 YDVSTARD (reference sequence). CDR3 residues: CATWDSPVGRKKLF. The CDR3, as DNA: TGTGCCACCTGGGACAGCCCGGTTGGGAGGAAGAAACTCTTT.

This clone was detected only a few times. Given a much more abundant clone one base away, this may be a read error. The chain joins TRGV2 to TRGJ1 or TRGJ2. V trimming: 0 bases; J trimming: 8 bases; junction bases outside the gene matches: 7. Germline-derived CDR1 and CDR2 are EGSNGY and YDSYNSKV. There are 13 residues in the CDR3. This CDR3 reads CATWDGPYDKKLF. CDR3 sequence (DNA): TGTGCCACCTGGGACGGGCCCTATGATAAGAAACTCTTT.

This clone was detected a few times. This chain connects TRGV3 to TRGJP1. The V and J ends lost 3 bases and 10 bases, in that order; junction bases with no gene match: 2. The CDR3 totals 11 residues. Germline V gene data show CDR1 as VTNTFY and CDR2 as YDVSTARD (reference sequence). CDR3: CATWDFWFKIF. CDR3 sequence (DNA): TGTGCCACCTGGGACTTTTGGTTCAAGATATTT.